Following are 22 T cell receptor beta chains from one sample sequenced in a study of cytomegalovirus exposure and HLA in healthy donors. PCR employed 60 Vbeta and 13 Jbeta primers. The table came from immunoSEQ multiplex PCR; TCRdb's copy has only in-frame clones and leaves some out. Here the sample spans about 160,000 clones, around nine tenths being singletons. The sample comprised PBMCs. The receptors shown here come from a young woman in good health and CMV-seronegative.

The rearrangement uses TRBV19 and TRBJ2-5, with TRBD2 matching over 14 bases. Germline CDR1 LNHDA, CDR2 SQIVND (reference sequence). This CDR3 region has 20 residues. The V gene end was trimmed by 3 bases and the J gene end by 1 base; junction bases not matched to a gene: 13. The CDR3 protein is CASSIRRPGTSGSSQETQYF. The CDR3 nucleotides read TGTGCCAGTAGTATCAGGCGTCCCGGGACTAGCGGGAGTTCCCAAGAGACCCAGTACTTC.

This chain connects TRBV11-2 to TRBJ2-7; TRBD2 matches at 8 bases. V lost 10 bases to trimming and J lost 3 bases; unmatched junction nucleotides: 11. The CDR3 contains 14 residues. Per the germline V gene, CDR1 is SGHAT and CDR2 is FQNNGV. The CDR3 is CATSSPGGDYEQYF. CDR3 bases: TGTGCCACCTCCTCTCCCGGGGGGGACTACGAGCAGTACTTC. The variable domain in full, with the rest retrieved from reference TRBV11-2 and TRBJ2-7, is EAGVAQSPRYKIIEKRQSVAFWCNPISGHATLYWYQQILGQGPKLLIQFQNNGVVDDSQLPKDRFSAERLKGVDSTLKIQPAKLEDSAVYLCATSSPGGDYEQYFGPGTRLTVT.

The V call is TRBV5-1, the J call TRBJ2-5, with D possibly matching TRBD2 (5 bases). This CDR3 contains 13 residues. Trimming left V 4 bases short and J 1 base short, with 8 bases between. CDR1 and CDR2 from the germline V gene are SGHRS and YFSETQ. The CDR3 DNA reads TGCGCCAGCAGCGCGGGCCTCCAAGAGACCCAGTACTTC. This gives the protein CASSAGLQETQYF.

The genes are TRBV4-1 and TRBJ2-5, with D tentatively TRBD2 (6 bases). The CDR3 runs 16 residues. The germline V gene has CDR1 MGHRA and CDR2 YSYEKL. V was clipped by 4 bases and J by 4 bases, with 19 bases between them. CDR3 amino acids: CASSPVPGGVGETQYF. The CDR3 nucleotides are TGCGCCAGCAGCCCAGTCCCCGGGGGAGTTGGAGAGACCCAGTACTTC.

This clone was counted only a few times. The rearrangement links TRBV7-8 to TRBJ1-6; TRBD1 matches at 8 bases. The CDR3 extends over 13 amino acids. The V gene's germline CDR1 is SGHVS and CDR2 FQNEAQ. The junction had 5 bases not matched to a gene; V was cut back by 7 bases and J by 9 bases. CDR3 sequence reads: CASTPTGVSPLHF. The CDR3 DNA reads TGTGCCAGCACTCCGACAGGGGTTTCACCCCTCCACTTT.

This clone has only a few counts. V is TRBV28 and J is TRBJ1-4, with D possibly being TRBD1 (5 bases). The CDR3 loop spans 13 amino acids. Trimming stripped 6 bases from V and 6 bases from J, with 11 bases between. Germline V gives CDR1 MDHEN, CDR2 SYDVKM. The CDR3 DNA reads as TGTGCCAGCAGGGAAACAGGCGATGAAAAACTGTTTTTT. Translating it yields CASRETGDEKLFF.

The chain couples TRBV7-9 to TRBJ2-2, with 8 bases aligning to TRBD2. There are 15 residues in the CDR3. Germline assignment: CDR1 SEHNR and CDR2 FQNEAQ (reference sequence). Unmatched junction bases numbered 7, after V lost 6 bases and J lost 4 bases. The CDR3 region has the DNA TGTGCCAGCAGACAAACTAGCGGACCCACCGGGGAGCTGTTTTTT. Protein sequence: CASRQTSGPTGELFF.

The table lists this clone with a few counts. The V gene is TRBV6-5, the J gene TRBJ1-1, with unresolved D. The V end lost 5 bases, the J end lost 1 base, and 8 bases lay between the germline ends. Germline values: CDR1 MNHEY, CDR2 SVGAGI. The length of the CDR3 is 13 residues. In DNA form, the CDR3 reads TGTGCCAGCAGTCTAATCGCGAACACTGAAGCTTTCTTT. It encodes CASSLIANTEAFF.

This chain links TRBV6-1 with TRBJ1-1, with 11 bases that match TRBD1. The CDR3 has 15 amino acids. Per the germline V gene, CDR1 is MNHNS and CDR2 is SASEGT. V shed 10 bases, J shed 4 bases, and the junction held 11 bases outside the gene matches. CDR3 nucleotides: TGTGCCATCCTGGACAGGGGGCGGGGGAGCACTGAAGCTTTCTTT. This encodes CAILDRGRGSTEAFF.

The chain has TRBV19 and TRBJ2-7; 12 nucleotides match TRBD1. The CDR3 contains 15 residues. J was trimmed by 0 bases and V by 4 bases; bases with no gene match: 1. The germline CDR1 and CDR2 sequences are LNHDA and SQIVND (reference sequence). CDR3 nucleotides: TGTGCCAGTAGTAGGGACAGGGGGCCCTCCTACGAGCAGTACTTC. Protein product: CASSRDRGPSYEQYF.

CDR3 in amino acids: CASNGLAGDEQYF. CDR3 DNA: TGTGCCAGCAATGGACTAGCGGGAGACGAGCAGTACTTC. The V and J genes are TRBV6-6 and TRBJ2-5; the match to TRBD2 covers 13 bases. Gene TRBJ2-7 matches the end of the DNA better, so the J call may be wrong. Per germline, CDR1 MNHNY and CDR2 SVGAGI (reference sequence). This CDR3 region has 13 residues.

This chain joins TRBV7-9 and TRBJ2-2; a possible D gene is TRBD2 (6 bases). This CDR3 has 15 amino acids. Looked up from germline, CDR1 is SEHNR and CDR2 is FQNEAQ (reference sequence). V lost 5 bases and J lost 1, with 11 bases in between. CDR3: CASSGGGGNTGELFF. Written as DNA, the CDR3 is TGTGCCAGCAGCGGGGGAGGCGGGAACACCGGGGAGCTGTTTTTT.

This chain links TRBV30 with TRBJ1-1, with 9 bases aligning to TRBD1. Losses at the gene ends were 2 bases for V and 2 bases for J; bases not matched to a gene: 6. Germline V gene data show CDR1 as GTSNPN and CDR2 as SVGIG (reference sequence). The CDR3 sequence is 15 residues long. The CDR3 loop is CAWSPPDRGNTEAFF. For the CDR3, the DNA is TGTGCCTGGAGTCCCCCGGACAGGGGTAACACTGAAGCTTTCTTT.

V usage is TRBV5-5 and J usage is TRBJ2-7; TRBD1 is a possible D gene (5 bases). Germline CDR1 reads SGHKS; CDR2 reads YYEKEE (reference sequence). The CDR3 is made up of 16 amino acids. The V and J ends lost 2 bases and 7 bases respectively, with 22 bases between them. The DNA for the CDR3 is TGTGCCAGCAGCTTTTATCAGAGAAGCCAGGGTAGGGAGCAGTACTTC. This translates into CASSFYQRSQGREQYF.

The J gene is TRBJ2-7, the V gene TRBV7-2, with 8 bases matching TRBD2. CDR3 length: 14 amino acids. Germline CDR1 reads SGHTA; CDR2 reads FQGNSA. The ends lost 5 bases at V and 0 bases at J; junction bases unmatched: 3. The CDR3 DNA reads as TGTGCCAGCAGCAGACTAGCGCTCTCCTACGAGCAGTACTTC. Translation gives CASSRLALSYEQYF.

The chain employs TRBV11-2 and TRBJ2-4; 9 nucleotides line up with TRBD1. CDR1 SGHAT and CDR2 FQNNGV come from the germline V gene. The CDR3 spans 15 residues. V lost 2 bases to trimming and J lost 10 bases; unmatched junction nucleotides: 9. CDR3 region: CASSLPTGGLLIQYF. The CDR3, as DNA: TGTGCCAGCAGCTTACCAACAGGGGGCCTGCTAATTCAGTACTTC.

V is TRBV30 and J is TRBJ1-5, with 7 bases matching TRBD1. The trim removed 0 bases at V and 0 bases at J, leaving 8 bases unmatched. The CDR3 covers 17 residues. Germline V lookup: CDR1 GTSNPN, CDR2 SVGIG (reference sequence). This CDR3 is CAWSVIQGHSSNQPQHF. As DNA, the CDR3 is TGTGCCTGGAGTGTTATACAGGGGCACAGTAGCAATCAGCCCCAGCATTTT.

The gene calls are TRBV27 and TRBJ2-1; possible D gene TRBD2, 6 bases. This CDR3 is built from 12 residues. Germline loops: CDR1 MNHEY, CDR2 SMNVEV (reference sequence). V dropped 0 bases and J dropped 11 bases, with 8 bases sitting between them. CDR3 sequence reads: CASSLSRDQQFF. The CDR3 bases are TGTGCCAGCAGTTTATCGCGGGATCAGCAGTTCTTC.

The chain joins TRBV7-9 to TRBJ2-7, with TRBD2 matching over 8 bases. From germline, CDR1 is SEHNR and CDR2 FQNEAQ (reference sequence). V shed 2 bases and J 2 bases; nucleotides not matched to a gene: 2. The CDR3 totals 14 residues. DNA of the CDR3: TGTGCCAGCAGCTTATCCGGGGGGGCCTACGAGCAGTACTTC. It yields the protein CASSLSGGAYEQYF. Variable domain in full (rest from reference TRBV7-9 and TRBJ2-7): DTGVSQNPRHKITKRGQNVTFRCDPISEHNRLYWYRQTLGQGPEFLTYFQNEAQLEKSRLLSDRFSAERPKGSFSTLEIQRTEQGDSAMYLCASSLSGGAYEQYFGPGTRLTVT.

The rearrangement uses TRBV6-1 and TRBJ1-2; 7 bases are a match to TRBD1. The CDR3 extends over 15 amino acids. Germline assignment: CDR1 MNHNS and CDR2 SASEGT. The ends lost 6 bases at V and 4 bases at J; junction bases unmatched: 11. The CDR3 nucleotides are TGTGCCAGCAGGGACTCAACAGGGGCCGCCTATGGCTACACCTTC. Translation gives CASRDSTGAAYGYTF.

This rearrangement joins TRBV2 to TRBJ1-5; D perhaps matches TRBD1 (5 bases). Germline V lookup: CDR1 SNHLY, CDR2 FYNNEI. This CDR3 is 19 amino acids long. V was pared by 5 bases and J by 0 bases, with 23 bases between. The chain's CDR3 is CASSSEAGFRGYSNQPQHF. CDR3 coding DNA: TGTGCCAGCAGTTCAGAGGCGGGGTTCCGGGGCTATAGCAATCAGCCCCAGCATTTT.

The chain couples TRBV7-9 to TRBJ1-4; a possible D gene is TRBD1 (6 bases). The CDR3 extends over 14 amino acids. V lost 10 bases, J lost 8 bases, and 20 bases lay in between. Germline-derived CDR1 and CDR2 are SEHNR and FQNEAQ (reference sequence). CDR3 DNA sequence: TGTGCCATCTCCCTGGGGGGGGCTGGGGAAAAACTGTTTTTT. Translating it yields CAISLGGAGEKLFF.